This T cell receptor beta chain derives from a study of cytomegalovirus exposure and HLA in healthy donors. Findings and caveats of the study: Exclusion applied to some V segments, including TRBV6-2 and TRBV6-3, as they were indistinguishable.

The CDR3 runs to 18 residues. Unmatched junction bases numbered 14, after V lost 1 base and J lost 4 bases. CDR1 is SEHNR and CDR2 is FQNEAQ in the germline V gene (reference sequence). This PCR relied on a set of 60 Vbeta primers and 13 Jbeta primers. Libraries were prepared by immunoSEQ multiplex PCR; TCRdb keeps only in-frame clonotypes and omits some of them. The table has over 50,000 clones, 77% seen once. A word on this clone: Its antigen is not known.

The sample consisted of PBMCs. The origin of this receptor is a female donor in good health and CMV-seronegative. The gene calls are TRBV7-9 and TRBJ1-2; 8 bases map to TRBD1. CDR3 sequence: CASSLDPGQGVSTYGYTF. CDR3 DNA: TGTGCCAGCAGCTTAGATCCCGGACAGGGTGTATCTACCTATGGCTACACCTTC.